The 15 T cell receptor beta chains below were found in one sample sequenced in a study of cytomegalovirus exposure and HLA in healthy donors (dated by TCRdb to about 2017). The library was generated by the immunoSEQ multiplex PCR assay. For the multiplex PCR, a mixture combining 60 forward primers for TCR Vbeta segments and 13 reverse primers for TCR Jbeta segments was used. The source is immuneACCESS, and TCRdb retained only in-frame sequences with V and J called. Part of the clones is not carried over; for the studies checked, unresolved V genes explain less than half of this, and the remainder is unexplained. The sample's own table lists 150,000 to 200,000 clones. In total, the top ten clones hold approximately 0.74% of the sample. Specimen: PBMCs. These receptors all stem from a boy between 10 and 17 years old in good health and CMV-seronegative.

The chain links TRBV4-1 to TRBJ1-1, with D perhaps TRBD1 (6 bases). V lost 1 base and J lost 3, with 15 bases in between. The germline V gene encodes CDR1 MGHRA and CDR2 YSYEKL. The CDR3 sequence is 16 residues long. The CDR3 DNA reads TGCGCCAGCAGCCAAGGAGGGGCAGGGGACGACACTGAAGCTTTCTTT. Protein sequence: CASSQGGAGDDTEAFF.

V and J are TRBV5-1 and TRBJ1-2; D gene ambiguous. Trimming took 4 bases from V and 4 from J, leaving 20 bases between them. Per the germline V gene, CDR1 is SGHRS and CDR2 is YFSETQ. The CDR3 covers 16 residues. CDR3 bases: TGCGCCAGCAGCCCTGGCGGCCCACCGCCCCTCTATGGCTACACCTTC. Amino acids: CASSPGGPPPLYGYTF.

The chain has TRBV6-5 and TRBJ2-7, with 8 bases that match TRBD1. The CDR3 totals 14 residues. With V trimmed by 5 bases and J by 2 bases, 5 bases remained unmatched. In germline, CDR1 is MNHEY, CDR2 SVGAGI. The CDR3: CASSPNRGAYEQYF. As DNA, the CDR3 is TGTGCCAGCAGTCCGAACAGGGGGGCCTACGAGCAGTACTTC.

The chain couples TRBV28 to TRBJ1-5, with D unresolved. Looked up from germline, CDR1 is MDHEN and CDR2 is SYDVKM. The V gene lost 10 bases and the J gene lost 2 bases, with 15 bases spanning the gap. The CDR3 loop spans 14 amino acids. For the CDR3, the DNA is TGTGCCACCATTCCTGACAACGGCAATCAGCCCCAGCATTTT. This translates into CATIPDNGNQPQHF. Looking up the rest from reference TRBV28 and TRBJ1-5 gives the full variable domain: DVKVTQSSRYLVKRTGEKVFLECVQDMDHENMFWYRQDPGLGLRLIYFSYDVKMKEKGDIPEGYSVSREKKERFSLILESASTNQTSMYLCATIPDNGNQPQHFGDGTRLSIL.

CDR3 amino acids: CASSATGDPKNIQYF. CDR3 nucleotide sequence: TGTGCCAGCAGCGCGACAGGGGACCCAAAAAACATTCAGTACTTC. The chain recombines TRBV9 with TRBJ2-4; 8 nucleotides line up with TRBD1. There are 15 residues in the CDR3. V lost 3 bases to trimming and J lost 4 bases; unmatched junction nucleotides: 6. From germline, CDR1 is SGDLS and CDR2 YYNGEE.

The CDR3 DNA is TGCGCCAGCAGCGACGGGACAGGGGGACGAGAGACCCAGTACTTC. Translation gives CASSDGTGGRETQYF. The chain has TRBV5-1 and TRBJ2-5, with 11 bases identical to TRBD1. This CDR3 has 15 residues. V was pared by 4 bases and J by 4 bases, with 6 bases of the junction left unmatched. The germline V gene has CDR1 SGHRS and CDR2 YFSETQ. Complete variable domain (other parts from reference TRBV5-1 and TRBJ2-5): KAGVTQTPRYLIKTRGQQVTLSCSPISGHRSVSWYQQTPGQGLQFLFEYFSETQRNKGNFPGRFSGRQFSNSRSEMNVSTLELGDSALYLCASSDGTGGRETQYFGPGTRLLVL.

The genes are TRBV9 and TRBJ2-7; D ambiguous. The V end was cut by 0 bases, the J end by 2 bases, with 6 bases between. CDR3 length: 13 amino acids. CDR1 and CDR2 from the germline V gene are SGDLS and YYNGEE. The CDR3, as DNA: TGTGCCAGCAGCGTAGGGCACCCCTACGAGCAGTACTTC. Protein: CASSVGHPYEQYF.

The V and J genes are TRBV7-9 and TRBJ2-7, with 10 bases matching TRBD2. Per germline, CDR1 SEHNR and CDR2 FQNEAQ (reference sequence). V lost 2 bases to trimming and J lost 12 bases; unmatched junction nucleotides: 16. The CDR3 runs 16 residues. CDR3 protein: CASSLRAASGGQWTYF. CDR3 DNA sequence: TGTGCCAGCAGCTTACGTGCGGCTAGCGGGGGCCAATGGACGTACTTC.

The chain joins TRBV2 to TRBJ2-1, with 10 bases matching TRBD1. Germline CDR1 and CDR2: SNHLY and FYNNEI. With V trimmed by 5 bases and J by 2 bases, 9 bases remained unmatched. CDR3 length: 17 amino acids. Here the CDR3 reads CASSYTGTGEAYNEQFF. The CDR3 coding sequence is TGTGCCAGCAGTTACACCGGGACAGGGGAGGCCTACAATGAGCAGTTCTTC.

CDR3 sequence reads: CASSFGGALYEQYF. The CDR3 region has the DNA TGTGCCAGCAGCTTTGGTGGGGCCCTCTACGAGCAGTACTTC. The chain has TRBV7-9 and TRBJ2-5; D perhaps matches TRBD1 (5 bases). The DNA end is more similar to TRBJ2-7, so the J call may be wrong. The V gene's germline CDR1 is SEHNR and CDR2 FQNEAQ (reference sequence). This CDR3 contains 14 residues.

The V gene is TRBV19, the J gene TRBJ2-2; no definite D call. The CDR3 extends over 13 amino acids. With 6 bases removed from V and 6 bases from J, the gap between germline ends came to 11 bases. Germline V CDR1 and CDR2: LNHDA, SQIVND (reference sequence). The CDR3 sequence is CASSHTHAGELFF. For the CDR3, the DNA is TGTGCCAGTAGCCACACCCACGCCGGGGAGCTGTTTTTT.

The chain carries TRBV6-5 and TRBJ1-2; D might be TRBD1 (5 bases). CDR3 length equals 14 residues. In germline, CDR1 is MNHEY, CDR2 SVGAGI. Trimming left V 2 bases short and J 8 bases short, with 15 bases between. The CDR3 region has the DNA TGTGCCAGCAGTTACGGGCCGAAGGCAGGGGGCTACACCTTC. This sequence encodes CASSYGPKAGGYTF.

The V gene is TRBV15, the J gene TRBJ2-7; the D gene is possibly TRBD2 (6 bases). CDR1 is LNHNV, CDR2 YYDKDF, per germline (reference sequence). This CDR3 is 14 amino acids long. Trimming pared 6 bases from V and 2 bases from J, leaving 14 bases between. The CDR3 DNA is TGTGCCACCAGTCTGGAGGGCGGTACCTACGAGCAGTACTTC. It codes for CATSLEGGTYEQYF.

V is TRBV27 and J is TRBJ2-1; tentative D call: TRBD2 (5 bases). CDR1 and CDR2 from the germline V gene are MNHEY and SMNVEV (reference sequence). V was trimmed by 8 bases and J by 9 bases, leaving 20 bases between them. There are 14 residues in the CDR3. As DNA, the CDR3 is TGTGCCAGCGCAGAGGACTCATTTTTAGGTGAGCAGTTCTTC. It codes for CASAEDSFLGEQFF.

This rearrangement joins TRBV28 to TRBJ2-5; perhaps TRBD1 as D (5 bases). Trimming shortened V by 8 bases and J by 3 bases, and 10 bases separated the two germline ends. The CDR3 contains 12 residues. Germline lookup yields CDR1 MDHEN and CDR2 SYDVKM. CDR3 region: CASGATEETQYF. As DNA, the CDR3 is TGTGCCAGCGGGGCCACCGAAGAGACCCAGTACTTC.